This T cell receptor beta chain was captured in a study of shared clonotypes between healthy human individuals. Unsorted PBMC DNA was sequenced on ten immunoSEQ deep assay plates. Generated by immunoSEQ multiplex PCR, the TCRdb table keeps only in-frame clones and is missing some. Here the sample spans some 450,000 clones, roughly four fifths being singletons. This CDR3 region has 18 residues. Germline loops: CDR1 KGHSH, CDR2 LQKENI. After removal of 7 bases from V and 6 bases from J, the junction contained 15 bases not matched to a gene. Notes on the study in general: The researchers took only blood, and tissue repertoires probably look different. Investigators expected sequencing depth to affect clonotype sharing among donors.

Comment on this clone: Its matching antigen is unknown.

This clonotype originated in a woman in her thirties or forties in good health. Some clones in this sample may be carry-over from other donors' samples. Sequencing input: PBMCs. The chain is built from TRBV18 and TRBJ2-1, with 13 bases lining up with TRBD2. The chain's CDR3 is CASWNPNRLAGGLNEQFF. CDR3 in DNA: TGTGCCAGCTGGAATCCGAACCGACTAGCGGGGGGCCTCAATGAGCAGTTCTTC.